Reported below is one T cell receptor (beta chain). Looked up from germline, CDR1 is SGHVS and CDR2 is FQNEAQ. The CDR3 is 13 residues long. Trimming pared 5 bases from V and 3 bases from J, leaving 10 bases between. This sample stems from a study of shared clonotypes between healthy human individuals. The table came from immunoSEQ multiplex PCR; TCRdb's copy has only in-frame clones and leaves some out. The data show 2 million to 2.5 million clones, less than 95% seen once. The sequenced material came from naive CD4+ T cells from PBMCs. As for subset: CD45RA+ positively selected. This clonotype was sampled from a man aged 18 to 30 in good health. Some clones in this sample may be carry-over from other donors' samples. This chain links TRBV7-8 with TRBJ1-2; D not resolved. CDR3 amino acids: CASSLYSHYGYTF. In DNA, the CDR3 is TGTGCCAGCAGCCTTTACAGCCACTATGGCTACACCTTC.